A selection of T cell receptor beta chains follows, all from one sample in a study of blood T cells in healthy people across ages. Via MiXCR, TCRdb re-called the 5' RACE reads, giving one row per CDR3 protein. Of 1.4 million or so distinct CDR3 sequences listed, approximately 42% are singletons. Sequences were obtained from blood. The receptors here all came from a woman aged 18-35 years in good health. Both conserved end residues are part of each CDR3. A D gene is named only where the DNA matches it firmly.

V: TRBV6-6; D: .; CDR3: CASSDQGAPNYGYTF
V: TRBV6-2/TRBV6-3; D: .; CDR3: CASSSGWKQYF
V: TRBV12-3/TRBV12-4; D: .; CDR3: CASSLDRVREKLFF
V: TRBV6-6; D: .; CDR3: CASTWTELGTEAFF
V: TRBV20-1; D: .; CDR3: CSARGAGVLETQYF
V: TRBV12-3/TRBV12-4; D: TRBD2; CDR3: CASTVASGDTQYF
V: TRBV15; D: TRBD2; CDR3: CATSRPLAGQYF
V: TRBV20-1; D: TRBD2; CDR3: CSARMRESSYNEQFF
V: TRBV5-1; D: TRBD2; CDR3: CASSSGLGPEQYF
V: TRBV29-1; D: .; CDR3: CSVIPWGNYNEQFF
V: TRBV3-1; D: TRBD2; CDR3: CASSHRLADNEQFF
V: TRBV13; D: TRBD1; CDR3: CASSAYSTGESEAFF
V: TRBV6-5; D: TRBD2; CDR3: CASSYSFSGPETQYF
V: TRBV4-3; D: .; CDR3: CASSQGDSGANVLTF
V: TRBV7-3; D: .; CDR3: CASSPQGRYNEQYF
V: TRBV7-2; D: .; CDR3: CASRKTGRETQYF